This passage covers 19 T cell receptor beta chains from one sample sequenced in a study of CD8+ T cells in alopecia areata. Sequencing relied on a cDNA template that was reverse transcribed from extracted RNA. Clones were read by immunoSEQ multiplex PCR, and TCRdb kept only the in-frame ones, dropping some. The sample has tens of thousands of clones, about 96% seen once. The material was CD8+ T cells sorted from blood, obtained at week 0. The receptors were sampled from a human donor with alopecia areata.

The chain couples TRBV4-2 to TRBJ2-3; 7 bases are shared with TRBD2. Germline lookup yields CDR1 LGHNA and CDR2 YNFKEQ. V shed 2 bases and J 5 bases; nucleotides not matched to a gene: 16. This CDR3 comprises 18 residues. This CDR3 reads CASSQSRPAGRSGDTQYF. CDR3 bases: TGTGCCAGCAGCCAATCCAGACCAGCGGGGCGTTCTGGAGATACGCAGTATTTT.

The V gene is TRBV7-9, the J gene TRBJ2-7; D unresolved. CDR1 is SEHNR and CDR2 is FQNEAQ in the germline V gene (reference sequence). This CDR3 contains 14 residues. Between the trimmed V and J ends, which lost 6 bases and 0 bases, there was a span of 12 bases. The chain's CDR3 is CASRADGLSYEQYF. The CDR3 DNA is TGTGCCAGCAGGGCGGACGGTCTCTCCTACGAGCAGTACTTC.

The rearrangement links TRBV29-1 to TRBJ1-1; D ambiguous. This CDR3 is built from 11 residues. The V end lost 3 bases, the J end lost 1 base, and 3 bases lay between the germline ends. Germline CDR1 and CDR2: SQVTM and ANQGSEA. The CDR3 DNA reads TGCAGCGTTGAGGAGAACACTGAAGCTTTCTTT. Its translation: CSVEENTEAFF.

The chain couples TRBV15 to TRBJ1-2; 9 bases are shared with TRBD1. Germline lookup yields CDR1 LNHNV and CDR2 YYDKDF (reference sequence). CDR3 size: 15 residues. V was clipped by 4 bases and J by 4 bases; unmatched bases: 7. The CDR3 bases are TGTGCCACCAGCACAAGGACAGGGGTTATCTATGGCTACACCTTC. It yields the protein CATSTRTGVIYGYTF. The variable domain in full, completed from reference TRBV15 and TRBJ1-2, reads DAMVIQNPRYQVTQFGKPVTLSCSQTLNHNVMYWYQQKSSQAPKLLFHYYDKDFNNEADTPDNFQSRRPNTSFCFLDIRSPGLGDTAMYLCATSTRTGVIYGYTFGSGTRLTVV.

This clone appeared once. The genes are TRBV19 and TRBJ2-7, with TRBD1 identical over 9 bases. V lost 6 bases to trimming and J lost 6 bases; unmatched junction nucleotides: 9. The CDR3 contains 14 residues. In germline, CDR1 is LNHDA, CDR2 SQIVND (reference sequence). CDR3 sequence reads: CASSLDRGRREQYF. CDR3 nucleotide sequence: TGTGCCAGTAGCCTGGACAGGGGCAGGCGCGAGCAGTACTTC. The full variable domain, completed using reference TRBV19 and TRBJ2-7, is DGGITQSPKYLFRKEGQNVTLSCEQNLNHDAMYWYRQDPGQGLRLIYYSQIVNDFQKGDIAEGYSVSREKKESFPLTVTSAQKNPTAFYLCASSLDRGRREQYFGPGTRLTVT.

The chain recombines TRBV23-1 with TRBJ1-3; D gene unclear. TRBV23-1 counts as an open reading frame of uncertain function. This CDR3 has 14 amino acids. Trimming removed 0 bases from V and 4 bases from J, with 7 bases in between. CDR3 DNA sequence: TGCGCCAGCAGTCAATCGTCCAGGGGAAACACCATATATTTT. Translated, it gives CASSQSSRGNTIYF.

The chain recombines TRBV7-8 with TRBJ2-2, with D uncertain. CDR3 length: 16 residues. Trimming stripped 5 bases from V and 4 bases from J, with 17 bases between. From germline, CDR1 is SGHVS and CDR2 FQNEAQ. The CDR3 here is CASSQGPLPGTGELFF. DNA of the CDR3: TGTGCCAGCAGCCAAGGTCCCCTTCCAGGCACCGGGGAGCTGTTTTTT.

The chain carries TRBV7-9 and TRBJ2-5, with TRBD1 matching over 8 bases. Germline V lookup: CDR1 SEHNR, CDR2 FQNEAQ (reference sequence). The trim removed 3 bases at V and 3 bases at J, leaving 9 bases unmatched. The CDR3 extends over 16 amino acids. The CDR3: CASSFRPRGLEETQYF. CDR3 in DNA: TGTGCCAGCAGCTTTCGCCCCAGGGGGCTCGAAGAGACCCAGTACTTC.

The rearrangement joins TRBV14 to TRBJ2-7; D gene uncertain. Germline V gene lookup returns CDR1 SGHDN and CDR2 FVKESK. The V end lost 4 bases, the J end lost 4 bases, and 11 bases lay between the germline ends. The CDR3 extends over 13 amino acids. CDR3 sequence reads: CASSPFIGYEQYF. The CDR3 nucleotides are TGTGCCAGCAGCCCCTTTATTGGGTACGAGCAGTACTTC.

The chain uses TRBV5-4 and TRBJ2-1, with 8 bases that match TRBD2. This CDR3 contains 14 residues. Germline assignment: CDR1 SGHNT and CDR2 YYREEE (reference sequence). J lost 3 bases, V lost 3 bases, and 2 bases had no gene match. Here the CDR3 reads CASSWGTSYNEQFF. The DNA of the CDR3 is TGTGCCAGCAGCTGGGGGACTAGCTACAATGAGCAGTTCTTC.

The chain is built from TRBV13 and TRBJ2-2; 12 bases are a match to TRBD1. This CDR3 comprises 18 residues. Germline V gene data show CDR1 as PRHDT and CDR2 as FYEKMQ (reference sequence). V was clipped by 4 bases and J by 2 bases; unmatched bases: 8. The CDR3 DNA sequence: TGTGCCAGCAGCTACCGGGACAGGGGGCGAGAAAACACCGGGGAGCTGTTTTTT. It codes for CASSYRDRGRENTGELFF.

This CDR3 reads CATQGGGTGGSYNEQFF. The CDR3 DNA sequence: TGTGCCACCCAGGGGGGAGGGACAGGGGGCTCCTACAATGAGCAGTTCTTC. The rearrangement uses TRBV19 and TRBJ2-1, with TRBD1 identical over 11 bases. J gave up 0 bases and V 10 bases, and 11 bases lay outside the gene matches. Per the germline V gene, CDR1 is LNHDA and CDR2 is SQIVND (reference sequence). The CDR3 has 17 residues.

The chain combines TRBV5-3 with TRBJ1-1; D is uncertain. TRBV5-3 is an open reading frame whose function is uncertain. This CDR3 is 15 amino acids long. Trimming removed 5 bases from V and 4 bases from J, with 18 bases in between. In nucleotides, the CDR3 is TGTGCCAGAAGTTGCGGGCCCGAAAATCCCACTGAAGCTTTCTTT. Its protein product is CARSCGPENPTEAFF.

With respect to this clone: An end of the junction differs from the germline gene, which may be a read error. The chain carries TRBV7-7 and TRBJ2-5; 11 nucleotides line up with TRBD2. CDR3 length equals 15 residues. Germline V CDR1 and CDR2: SSHAT, FNYEAQ (reference sequence). The CDR3 DNA reads TGTGCTAGCAGCATTAGCGGGGGGGCCGGAGAGACCCAGTACTTC. It yields the protein CASSISGGAGETQYF.

The chain couples TRBV30 to TRBJ2-1; either TRBD1 or TRBD2 may fit D (5 bases each). The CDR3 is 11 residues long. Between the trimmed V and J ends, which lost 2 bases and 10 bases, there was a span of 9 bases. Germline V lookup: CDR1 GTSNPN, CDR2 SVGIG (reference sequence). The CDR3 bases are TGTGCCTGGAGTCGAGGGGAGGAGCAGTTCTTC. Translating gives CAWSRGEEQFF.

The gene calls are TRBV7-9 and TRBJ1-2; no clear D gene. The V gene's germline CDR1 is SEHNR and CDR2 FQNEAQ (reference sequence). V was clipped by 1 base and J by 10 bases, with 13 bases between them. The CDR3 spans 13 residues. The CDR3 loop is CASSLGASLYYTF. In nucleotides, the CDR3 is TGTGCCAGCAGCTTAGGTGCCAGTTTATACTACACCTTC.

The CDR3 DNA follows: TGTGCCAGCAGCGCCGGACTAGCGGTACGCACAGATACGCAGTATTTT. Its protein product is CASSAGLAVRTDTQYF. The chain combines TRBV9 with TRBJ2-3; 10 nucleotides agree with TRBD2. Trimming at V came to 3 bases and at J to 1 base, leaving 5 bases not matched to a gene. Germline V gene lookup returns CDR1 SGDLS and CDR2 YYNGEE. The CDR3 consists of 16 residues.

This chain connects TRBV6-5 to TRBJ2-7; 9 positions agree with TRBD2. Trimming removed 10 bases from V and 2 bases from J; junction bases left unmatched: 9. This CDR3 has 14 amino acids. Per the germline V gene, CDR1 is MNHEY and CDR2 is SVGAGI. CDR3 DNA: TGTGCCACTACCCCGACTAGCGGTACCTACGAGCAGTACTTC. Translation: CATTPTSGTYEQYF.

This chain joins TRBV27 and TRBJ2-7, with TRBD1 matching over 7 bases. Germline lookup yields CDR1 MNHEY and CDR2 SMNVEV (reference sequence). This CDR3 spans 15 amino acids. The V and J ends lost 5 bases and 2 bases, in that order; junction bases with no gene match: 9. The CDR3 DNA reads as TGTGCCAGCAGTACCTGGGGACAGTCAGCCTACGAGCAGTACTTC. It encodes CASSTWGQSAYEQYF.